Presented here are 14 T cell receptor beta chains from one specimen sequenced in a study of CD8+CD57+ T cells in acquired aplastic anemia. Sequencing involved patients with CD8+CD57+ cell expansion previously shown by flow cytometry. CDR3 and TCR beta VDJ profiling relied on genomic DNA as the template. MiXCR, applied by TCRdb to the reads, yields one record per CDR3 protein. Of 200,000 to 300,000 distinct CDR3 sequences in the sample, around 45% were seen once. The sequenced sample was sorted CD4+, CD8+, or CD8+CD57+ T cells (not recorded which) from PBMCs. Source of these receptors: a human donor with aplastic anemia.

In its sample, this clonotype was seen once. One end of the junction varies from germline; a read error may be responsible. The chain couples TRBV29-1 to TRBJ1-2; D not certain. Germline V gene lookup returns CDR1 SQVTM and CDR2 ANQGSEA. The CDR3 is 12 residues long. The DNA for the CDR3 is TGCAGCGTCGAAGACCCGGACTATGGCTACACCTTC. Residues: CSVEDPDYGYTF. Supplemented by reference TRBV29-1 and TRBJ1-2, the full variable domain reads SAVISQKPSRDICQRGTSLTIQCQVDSQVTMMFWYRQQPGQSLTLIATANQGSEATYESGFVIDKFPISRPNLTFSTLTVSNMSPEDSSIYLCSVEDPDYGYTFGSGTRLTVV.

The chain is built from TRBV15 and TRBJ2-3, with D perhaps TRBD1 (5 bases). Between the trimmed V and J ends, which lost 0 bases and 11 bases, there was a span of 18 bases. This CDR3 has 15 amino acids. CDR1 is LNHNV, CDR2 YYDKDF, per germline (reference sequence). This CDR3 reads CATSRDQGSYNEQYF. CDR3 nucleotide sequence: TGTGCCACCAGCAGAGATCAGGGTTCCTACAATGAGCAGTATTTT.

The chain joins TRBV15 to TRBJ2-3, with 16 positions matching TRBD2. CDR1 and CDR2 from the germline V gene are LNHNV and YYDKDF (reference sequence). CDR3 length equals 17 residues. V lost 5 bases and J lost 11; bases outside the gene matches: 13. The CDR3 nucleotides are TGTGCCACCAGCGGGACTAGCGGGAGGGTAAGGTGGGGTGAGCAGTATTTT. This sequence encodes CATSGTSGRVRWGEQYF. The whole variable domain, remainder taken from reference TRBV15 and TRBJ2-3, is DAMVIQNPRYQVTQFGKPVTLSCSQTLNHNVMYWYQQKSSQAPKLLFHYYDKDFNNEADTPDNFQSRRPNTSFCFLDIRSPGLGDTAMYLCATSGTSGRVRWGEQYFGPGTRLTVL.

The gene calls are TRBV20-1 and TRBJ1-2; D perhaps matches TRBD1 (5 bases). Trimming cost V 4 bases and J 5 bases, with 11 bases left between them. Germline CDR1 and CDR2: DFQATT and SNEGSKA (reference sequence). The CDR3 loop spans 12 amino acids. The DNA for the CDR3 is TGCAGTGCTAAAACAGGAGAATATGGCTACACCTTC. Residues: CSAKTGEYGYTF.

This clonotype showed up just once. This chain links TRBV29-1 with TRBJ2-2; D is possibly TRBD1 (6 bases). The CDR3 runs 15 residues. Per germline, CDR1 SQVTM and CDR2 ANQGSEA. Trimming pared 2 bases from V and 1 base from J, leaving 11 bases between. CDR3 residues: CSVETGQRNTGELFF. The CDR3 DNA is TGCAGCGTTGAAACCGGACAGAGGAACACCGGGGAGCTGTTTTTT.

The chain combines TRBV6-4 with TRBJ2-2, with 7 nucleotides matching TRBD2. Trimming at V came to 4 bases and at J to 7 bases, leaving 9 bases not matched to a gene. Germline V CDR1 and CDR2: MRHNA, SNTAGT. The CDR3 consists of 15 residues. The DNA for the CDR3 is TGTGCCAGCAGTGCCGGCGGGGGAACCGGCGGGGAGCTGTTTTTT. Encoded protein: CASSAGGGTGGELFF.

This clonotype was recorded at least ten times. The chain employs TRBV19 and TRBJ2-7; D ambiguous. The CDR3 is 13 amino acids. Germline values: CDR1 LNHDA, CDR2 SQIVND (reference sequence). V was trimmed by 1 base and J by 6 bases, leaving 10 bases between them. CDR3 coding DNA: TGTGCCAGTAGTATAGGAGCGTTAGGCGAGCAGTACTTC. This translates into CASSIGALGEQYF.

This clonotype was picked up many times. The chain recombines TRBV10-3 with TRBJ2-1, with 10 bases identical to TRBD2. V was pared by 4 bases and J by 0 bases, with 9 bases of the junction left unmatched. This CDR3 contains 18 residues. The germline gives CDR1 ENHRY, CDR2 SYGVKD. DNA of the CDR3: TGTGCCATCAGTGGTGGGTCTAGCGGGGGAAGCTCCTACAATGAGCAGTTCTTC. It yields the protein CAISGGSSGGSSYNEQFF.

The genes are TRBV9 and TRBJ1-6, with 8 bases aligning to TRBD1. The CDR3 runs to 18 residues. J lost 8 bases, V lost 0 bases, and 13 bases had no gene match. CDR1 is SGDLS and CDR2 is YYNGEE in the germline V gene. The CDR3 DNA reads TGTGCCAGCAGCGTAGGATCTAGCGGGGGACAGGATTATTCACCCCTCCACTTT. Its translation: CASSVGSSGGQDYSPLHF.

Notes on this clonotype: This clone may be a read error of a much larger clone one base away. The J gene is TRBJ1-1, the V gene TRBV11-2, with D perhaps TRBD1 (6 bases). CDR3 size: 15 residues. Trimming stripped 5 bases from V and 6 bases from J, with 19 bases between. Looked up from germline, CDR1 is SGHAT and CDR2 is FQNNGV. The CDR3 here is CASSPLQGLCAEAFF. DNA for the CDR3: TGTGCCAGCAGCCCCCTACAGGGTCTCTGTGCTGAAGCTTTCTTT. Full variable domain (missing parts from reference TRBV11-2 and TRBJ1-1): EAGVAQSPRYKIIEKRQSVAFWCNPISGHATLYWYQQILGQGPKLLIQFQNNGVVDDSQLPKDRFSAERLKGVDSTLKIQPAKLEDSAVYLCASSPLQGLCAEAFFGQGTRLTVV.

This chain connects TRBV10-3 to TRBJ1-2; no clear D gene. The CDR3 spans 12 residues. V was trimmed by 4 bases and J by 2 bases, leaving 5 bases between them. Looked up from germline, CDR1 is ENHRY and CDR2 is SYGVKD. The CDR3: CAISGQNYGYTF. CDR3 nucleotide sequence: TGTGCCATCAGTGGGCAGAACTATGGCTACACCTTC.

As concerns this clonotype: A much more abundant neighbour one base away suggests this may be a read error. The chain joins TRBV12-3 or TRBV12-4 to TRBJ2-1; the match to TRBD2 covers 8 bases. This CDR3 spans 15 amino acids. The CDR3 loop is CASSLAGGHYDEQFF. The CDR3 DNA reads TGTGCCAGCAGTTTGGCGGGGGGCCACTACGATGAGCAGTTCTTC.

This clonotype was observed a few times. The chain is built from TRBV6-2 or TRBV6-3 and TRBJ2-1; TRBD2 might be the D (6 bases). Trimming removed 6 bases at V and 0 bases at J, with 12 bases between. The CDR3 covers 15 residues. Germline loops: CDR1 MNHEY, CDR2 SVGEGT. CDR3 coding DNA: TGTGCCAGCAGACCCGGGAGTTCCTCCTACAATGAGCAGTTCTTC. This codes for CASRPGSSSYNEQFF.

This clonotype was picked up many times. The gene calls are TRBV7-9 and TRBJ2-2, with a possible D match to TRBD2 (6 bases). Trimming pared 5 bases from V and 4 bases from J, leaving 20 bases between. Germline V lookup: CDR1 SEHNR, CDR2 FQNEAQ (reference sequence). The CDR3 runs 17 residues. The CDR3 DNA follows: TGTGCCAGCAGCGGGCGGGGCTTTCCGTTGCCCACCGGGGAGCTGTTTTTT. It is translated as CASSGRGFPLPTGELFF.